The present T cell receptor beta chain was sequenced within a study of T cell responses to AZD1222 COVID-19 vaccine. Sequenced by immunoSEQ multiplex PCR; TCRdb stores in-frame clones only, minus some. Of about 94,000 clones in the sample, approximately 81% were seen once. In the case of this clone: Its cognate antigen is unknown.

The germline gives CDR1 SGHRS, CDR2 YFSETQ. The CDR3 is 15 residues long. The junction had 10 bases not matched to a gene; V was cut back by 2 bases and J by 8 bases. General study points: White British donors predominated, females outnumbered males, and clonal diversity was possibly underestimated. Baseline serostatus was positive in only a handful of AZD1222 recipients. Spike was spanned by vaccine-associated CD4 TCRs, which were dominant at 160-218 and 743-854.

This specimen was peripheral blood, taken 28 days after the second AZD1222 dose. The TCR was taken from an adult who received the AZD1222 COVID-19 vaccine. V is TRBV5-1 and J is TRBJ1-2, with TRBD1 matching 9 bases. CDR3 residues: CASSFPGQGFGGYTF. The DNA of the CDR3 is TGCGCCAGCAGCTTCCCGGGACAGGGATTCGGGGGCTACACCTTC.